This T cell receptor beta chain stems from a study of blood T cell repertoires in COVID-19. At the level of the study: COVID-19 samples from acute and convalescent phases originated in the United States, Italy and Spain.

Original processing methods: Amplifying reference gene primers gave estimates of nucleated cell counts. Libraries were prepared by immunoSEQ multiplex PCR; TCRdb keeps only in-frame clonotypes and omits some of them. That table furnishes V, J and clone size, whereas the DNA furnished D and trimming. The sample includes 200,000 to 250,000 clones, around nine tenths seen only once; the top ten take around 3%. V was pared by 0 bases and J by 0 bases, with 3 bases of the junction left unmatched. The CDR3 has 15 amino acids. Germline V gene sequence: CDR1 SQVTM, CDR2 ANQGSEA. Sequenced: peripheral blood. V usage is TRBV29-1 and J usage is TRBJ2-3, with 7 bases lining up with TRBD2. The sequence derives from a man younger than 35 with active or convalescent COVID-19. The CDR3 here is CSVEERGTSTDTQYF. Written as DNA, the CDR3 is TGCAGCGTTGAAGAGCGGGGGACTAGCACAGATACGCAGTATTTT.